This record looks at one T cell receptor beta chain sequence and its context. Its matching antigen is unknown. V was clipped by 6 bases and J by 1 base, with 6 bases between them. The CDR3 consists of 12 residues. The data originate from a study of CD8 T cells in ankylosing spondylitis. TCRdb fed the 5' RACE reads into MiXCR, producing one record per CDR3 protein. The sample holds nearly 250,000 distinct CDR3 sequences, 30% to 40% seen once. Study observations and caveats: Among TCR beta sequences, a motif of under 10 highly homologous variants appeared characteristic of ankylosing spondylitis blood.

This chain joins TRBV12-3 or TRBV12-4 and TRBJ2-5, with no clear D. The material sequenced was blood, either unsorted or a sorted T cell fraction (not recorded which). This clonotype was obtained from a male donor with ankylosing spondylitis or in good health (not recorded which). CDR3 DNA: TGTGCCAGCAGAGCCCCCCAAGAGACCCAGTACTTC. This codes for CASRAPQETQYF.